This TCR beta chain was identified during a study of cytomegalovirus exposure and HLA in healthy donors. Study observations and caveats: TCR beta sequences reportedly predicted the HLA-A and HLA-B alleles of most subjects accurately. The authors confirmed in vitro that three CMV-associated chains were specific for CMV antigens. Equally common other TCR beta chains were less clonally expanded than HLA-associated ones, a later analysis found. Researchers catalogued approximately 160 TCR beta chains as cytomegalovirus-associated.

About this clone itself: What it recognizes is unknown. The sample has other DNA sequences that encode this CDR3 too.

With 5 bases removed from V and 4 bases from J, the gap between germline ends came to 8 bases. CDR1 and CDR2 from the germline V gene are MDHEN and SYDVKM. There are 12 residues in the CDR3. In the PCR, 60 Vbeta and 13 Jbeta primers were used. Clones were read by immunoSEQ multiplex PCR, and TCRdb kept only the in-frame ones, dropping some. The sample gives 150,000 to 200,000 clones, about 79% of which show up once; less than 2.5% is in the top ten. The chain employs TRBV28 and TRBJ1-2, with D perhaps matching TRBD1 (5 bases). Input material: PBMCs. The receptor was isolated from a woman in her forties or fifties in good health and CMV-seronegative. CDR3 in amino acids: CASSQGAYGYTF. The CDR3 DNA is TGTGCCAGCAGTCAGGGCGCCTATGGCTACACCTTC.